This entry concerns a single T cell receptor (beta chain). What it binds is not known. Combining iRepertoire HTBI primers with Arm-PCR of CDR3 regions, the authors built TCR beta libraries. TCRdb processed the multiplex PCR reads anew with MiXCR; each CDR3 protein has one entry. This sample has 350,000 to 550,000 distinct CDR3 sequences; about 16% occur once, and the top ten carry approximately 22%. This entry comes from a study of regulatory T cells in long-lasting Graves disease. Findings of the study overall: The study examined only peripheral blood, not thyroid tissue.

Stated time point: newly diagnosed GD, antithyroid drugs for less than 3 months. Researchers made the TCR library from RNA that was extracted from PBMCs. These data were also filed under a second study, of T cells in Graves' hyperthyroidism and ophthalmopathy. As that study records: Thyroid ultrasound and orbital computed tomography, with clinical symptoms and serum thyroxine and TRAb, informed diagnoses. Ophthalmopathy and stable hyperthyroidism were separated by a 13 V-J model.

The source is a woman between 18 and 29 years old with Graves disease. The sample in question was peripheral blood mononuclear cells (PBMCs), obtained at new diagnosis, from a patient treated with antithyroid drugs.

CDR3 in DNA: TGTGCCAGCAGCGTCAGGGATGGAGGTGAAAAACTGTTTTTT. Residues: CASSVRDGGEKLFF. V and J are TRBV7-8 and TRBJ1-4; perhaps TRBD1 as D (5 bases). The V and J ends lost 5 bases and 7 bases respectively, with 14 bases between them. The CDR3 loop spans 14 amino acids. Germline V CDR1 and CDR2: SGHVS, FQNEAQ.